These 5 T cell receptor beta chains share one sample of origin, sequenced in a study of cytomegalovirus exposure and HLA in healthy donors. PCR used 60 Vbeta primers and 13 Jbeta primers. The protocol was immunoSEQ multiplex PCR, while the TCRdb copy is restricted to in-frame clones and leaves out a portion. Of 110,000 or so clones listed, about 79% were seen once; the top ten hold roughly 2.6%. Sample: PBMCs. The receptors here all came from a woman aged 18-29 years in good health and CMV-seronegative.

V gene TRBV9 combines with J gene TRBJ1-1; no clear D. Trimming stripped 0 bases from V and 6 bases from J, with 15 bases between. The CDR3 consists of 15 residues. Germline assignment: CDR1 SGDLS and CDR2 YYNGEE. CDR3 DNA: TGTGCCAGCAGCGTAGAAGATGTCTCGAGCGCTGAAGCTTTCTTT. It is translated as CASSVEDVSSAEAFF.

The rearrangement uses TRBV5-1 and TRBJ2-7; a weak D match, TRBD1 (5 bases). With 4 bases removed from V and 2 bases from J, the gap between germline ends came to 10 bases. The CDR3 runs to 13 residues. CDR1 is SGHRS, CDR2 YFSETQ, per germline. The CDR3 protein is CASSHGRAYEQYF. The CDR3 DNA is TGCGCCAGCAGCCACGGCAGGGCCTACGAGCAGTACTTC. Looking up the rest from reference TRBV5-1 and TRBJ2-7 gives the full variable domain: KAGVTQTPRYLIKTRGQQVTLSCSPISGHRSVSWYQQTPGQGLQFLFEYFSETQRNKGNFPGRFSGRQFSNSRSEMNVSTLELGDSALYLCASSHGRAYEQYFGPGTRLTVT.

The chain has TRBV10-3 and TRBJ2-5, with 7 positions matching TRBD1. The CDR3 sequence is 13 residues long. Trimming cost V 3 bases and J 2 bases; bases outside gene matches: 0. CDR1 is ENHRY, CDR2 SYGVKD, per germline. CDR3 nucleotide sequence: TGTGCCATCAGTGACAGGGGGCAAGAGACCCAGTACTTC. This encodes CAISDRGQETQYF.

The gene calls are TRBV7-2 and TRBJ1-1, with 8 bases aligning to TRBD1. The length of the CDR3 is 14 residues. Germline CDR1 SGHTA, CDR2 FQGNSA. V lost 2 bases to trimming and J lost 3 bases; unmatched junction nucleotides: 2. CDR3 amino acids: CASSLQGAYTEAFF. The CDR3 bases are TGTGCCAGCAGCTTACAGGGGGCGTACACTGAAGCTTTCTTT.

The CDR3 here is CASSPLEHSYNEQFF. For the CDR3, the DNA is TGTGCCAGCAGCCCCCTAGAGCACTCCTACAATGAGCAGTTCTTC. The genes are TRBV7-6 and TRBJ2-1; D remains ambiguous. The CDR3 spans 15 residues. Trimming pared 5 bases from V and 0 bases from J, leaving 11 bases between. Per germline, CDR1 SGHVS and CDR2 FNYEAQ. Supplemented by reference TRBV7-6 and TRBJ2-1, the full variable domain reads GAGVSQSPRYKVTKRGQDVALRCDPISGHVSLYWYRQALGQGPEFLTYFNYEAQQDKSGLPNDRFSAERPEGSISTLTIQRTEQRDSAMYRCASSPLEHSYNEQFFGPGTRLTVL.